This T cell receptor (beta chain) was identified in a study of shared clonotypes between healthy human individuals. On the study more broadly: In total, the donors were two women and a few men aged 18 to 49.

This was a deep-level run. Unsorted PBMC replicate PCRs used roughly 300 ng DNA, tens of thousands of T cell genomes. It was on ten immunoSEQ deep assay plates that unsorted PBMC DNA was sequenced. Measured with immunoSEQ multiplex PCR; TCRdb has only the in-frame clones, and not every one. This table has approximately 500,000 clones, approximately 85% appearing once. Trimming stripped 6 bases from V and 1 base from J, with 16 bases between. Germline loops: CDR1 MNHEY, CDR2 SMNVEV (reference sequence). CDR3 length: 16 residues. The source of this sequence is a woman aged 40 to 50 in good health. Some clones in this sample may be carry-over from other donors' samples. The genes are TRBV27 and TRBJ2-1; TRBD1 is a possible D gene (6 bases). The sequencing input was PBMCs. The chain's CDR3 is CASSLRQALSYNEQFF. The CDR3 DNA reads TGTGCCAGCAGCCTGCGACAGGCTTTGTCCTACAATGAGCAGTTCTTC.